This T cell receptor (beta chain) is from a study of identical twins. Germline values: CDR1 SQVTM, CDR2 ANQGSEA. The CDR3 extends over 11 amino acids. Trimming pared 2 bases from V and 6 bases from J, leaving 6 bases between. TCRdb called the 5' RACE reads again in MiXCR, with one record for every CDR3 protein. Among roughly 720,000 distinct CDR3 sequences, around a sixth were seen once, and the ten largest hold roughly 14%. These data are also associated with another study on T cells expressing NK-cell markers. As that report states: Just one sequenced donor of eight was HCMV-seronegative, while seven were seropositive. An anti-gamma-delta TCR antibody restricted sorting to alpha-beta TCR T cells in several experiments. Whether expanded NKG2C-expressing T cell clones recognize HCMV is unknown.

This receptor was obtained from a woman between 18 and 29 years old in good health. The sequenced sample consisted of PBMCs. V usage is TRBV29-1 and J usage is TRBJ2-3; no clear D gene. The CDR3 nucleotides are TGCAGCGTTGAAATCCGGGATACGCAGTATTTT. This encodes CSVEIRDTQYF.